This T cell receptor beta chain derives from a study of blood T cell repertoires in COVID-19. Sequencing was performed with immunoSEQ multiplex PCR; in TCRdb, only in-frame clones are kept and a portion is missing. The sample lists around 130,000 clones; 85% to 90% were seen once. The CDR3 is made up of 14 amino acids. CDR1 SEHNR and CDR2 FQNEAQ come from the germline V gene (reference sequence). Trimming removed 3 bases from V and 0 bases from J, with 6 bases in between. The TCR comes from a man in his 70s with active or convalescent COVID-19. The sequenced sample consisted of peripheral blood. The chain carries TRBV7-9 and TRBJ2-1; D gene uncertain. The CDR3 here is CASSLESSYNEQFF. CDR3 in DNA: TGTGCCAGCAGCTTGGAGAGCTCCTACAATGAGCAGTTCTTC.